The 21 T cell receptor beta chains listed next were all sequenced from one sample in a study of cytomegalovirus exposure and HLA in healthy donors. The PCR made use of 60 Vbeta and 13 Jbeta primers. The data were produced by immunoSEQ multiplex PCR, yet TCRdb's version contains in-frame clones alone and is incomplete. There are about 100,000 clones in the sample; under 85% occur only once, and 4.2% lies in the top ten. The source material was PBMCs. These receptors all come from a male donor in good health and CMV-seronegative.

The J gene is TRBJ2-1, the V gene TRBV27, with TRBD2 as a possible D gene (5 bases). This CDR3 has 20 residues. The germline V gene encodes CDR1 MNHEY and CDR2 SMNVEV (reference sequence). Trimming removed 1 base at V and 0 bases at J, with 22 bases between. CDR3 coding DNA: TGTGCCAGCAGTTTATTTCCACCTTCGGCCGAAGGGAGCTCCTACAATGAGCAGTTCTTC. Its protein product is CASSLFPPSAEGSSYNEQFF.

This clone appeared once. The chain combines TRBV5-4 with TRBJ1-4, with TRBD1 as a possible D gene (6 bases). CDR3 length: 15 residues. The germline gives CDR1 SGHNT, CDR2 YYREEE (reference sequence). Trimming took 2 bases from V and 3 from J, leaving 11 bases between them. The chain's CDR3 is CASSFGGASNEKLFF. The CDR3, as DNA: TGTGCCAGCAGCTTTGGGGGCGCGTCTAATGAAAAACTGTTTTTT.

J is TRBJ1-1 and V is TRBV18; perhaps TRBD1 as D (5 bases). CDR1 is KGHSH, CDR2 LQKENI, per germline. The CDR3 loop spans 15 amino acids. Between the trimmed V and J ends, which lost 1 base and 1 base, there was a span of 10 bases. CDR3 DNA: TGTGCCAGCTCACCACAGCGTCAGGGGAACACTGAAGCTTTCTTT. It encodes CASSPQRQGNTEAFF.

This chain links TRBV11-3 with TRBJ2-1, with D perhaps matching TRBD1 (6 bases). The CDR3 contains 15 residues. Germline V CDR1 and CDR2: SGHNT, YENEEA. V lost 5 bases, J lost 0 bases, and 11 bases lay in between. In DNA, the CDR3 is TGTGCCAGCAGCAAGGACAGAAGCTCCTACAATGAGCAGTTCTTC. Its protein is CASSKDRSSYNEQFF.

The chain carries TRBV7-9 and TRBJ2-5; no clear D gene. CDR1 and CDR2 from the germline V gene are SEHNR and FQNEAQ (reference sequence). The germline V and J ends were trimmed by 5 bases and 5 bases, with 6 bases remaining between them. The CDR3 is 11 residues long. The CDR3 loop is CASSPLETQYF. The CDR3 nucleotides read TGTGCCAGCAGCCCCCTGGAGACCCAGTACTTC.

CDR3 in amino acids: CASSPGNTGSLNTEAFF. CDR3 coding DNA: TGTGCCAGCTCACCTGGGAACACGGGATCCTTGAACACTGAAGCTTTCTTT. The V call is TRBV18, the J call TRBJ1-1; D is uncertain. There are 17 residues in the CDR3. Germline V gene data show CDR1 as KGHSH and CDR2 as LQKENI. Trimming removed 3 bases from V and 0 bases from J, with 17 bases in between.

This clone was detected once. V and J are TRBV9 and TRBJ1-1; 11 nucleotides line up with TRBD1. CDR3 size: 15 residues. The trim removed 4 bases at V and 12 bases at J, leaving 14 bases unmatched. Germline V gene lookup returns CDR1 SGDLS and CDR2 YYNGEE. The CDR3 DNA follows: TGTGCCAGCAGCCCTCCCGCCGGGACAGGGGGTGTAACTTTCTTT. This gives the protein CASSPPAGTGGVTFF.

The chain combines TRBV7-9 with TRBJ2-7, with D possibly being TRBD1 (6 bases). Per germline, CDR1 SEHNR and CDR2 FQNEAQ (reference sequence). The V end was cut by 3 bases, the J end by 5 bases, with 14 bases between. The CDR3 loop spans 14 amino acids. CDR3: CASSLGQGNDEQYF. The DNA for the CDR3 is TGTGCCAGCAGCTTGGGGCAGGGGAACGACGAGCAGTACTTC.

The V call is TRBV5-6, the J call TRBJ2-5, with D perhaps matching TRBD2 (6 bases). The CDR3 contains 18 residues. Germline V gene lookup returns CDR1 SGHDT and CDR2 YYEEEE. V lost 0 bases and J 5 bases, leaving 23 bases between the germline ends. The CDR3, as DNA: TGTGCCAGCAGCTTGGCGCAATACCAGGGACTTTTTTGGGAGACCCAGTACTTC. Protein product: CASSLAQYQGLFWETQYF.

V gene TRBV4-1 combines with J gene TRBJ2-1; TRBD2 might be the D (6 bases). Between the trimmed V and J ends, which lost 2 bases and 6 bases, there was a span of 14 bases. Germline assignment: CDR1 MGHRA and CDR2 YSYEKL. The length of the CDR3 is 15 residues. DNA of the CDR3: TGCGCCAGCAGCCAACGGGGACTGGGAATCAATGAGCAGTTCTTC. Protein sequence: CASSQRGLGINEQFF.

This clone was picked up a small number of times. CDR3 region: CASSPPGEQYF. The DNA of the CDR3 is TGTGCCAGCAGCCCCCCCGGCGAGCAGTACTTC. This sequence joins TRBV21-1 and TRBJ2-7; TRBD2, the table's D call, was not compared with the DNA. TRBV21-1 is reported as a pseudogene. The CDR3 extends over 11 amino acids.

This clone was recorded a few times. The chain combines TRBV10-3 with TRBJ2-5; 9 bases align to TRBD2. The last part of the DNA fits TRBJ2-7 better; the J call may be wrong. The CDR3 totals 15 residues. CDR1 ENHRY and CDR2 SYGVKD come from the germline V gene. CDR3 loop: CAISNSGSQSYEQYF. The CDR3 nucleotides are TGTGCCATCAGCAATAGCGGGAGCCAGTCCTACGAGCAGTACTTC.

The V and J genes are TRBV7-9 and TRBJ2-1; a weak D match, TRBD2 (5 bases). The CDR3 totals 13 residues. Per the germline V gene, CDR1 is SEHNR and CDR2 is FQNEAQ (reference sequence). V was cut by 5 bases and J by 9 bases, with 14 bases left in between. The CDR3 loop reads CASSNEGSGEQFF. The DNA of the CDR3 is TGTGCCAGCAGCAATGAGGGATCAGGTGAGCAGTTCTTC.

In its sample, this clone was seen once. The chain links TRBV9 to TRBJ2-3; perhaps TRBD1 as D (5 bases). This CDR3 contains 15 residues. CDR1 is SGDLS, CDR2 YYNGEE, per germline. V was trimmed by 1 base and J by 2 bases, leaving 11 bases between them. The CDR3 nucleotides read TGTGCCAGCAGCGTACAGGGTCTGTTCACAGATACGCAGTATTTT. Translation gives CASSVQGLFTDTQYF.

J is TRBJ2-1 and V is TRBV13; perhaps TRBD1 as D (6 bases). The germline gives CDR1 PRHDT, CDR2 FYEKMQ (reference sequence). The CDR3 has 15 residues. The germline V and J ends were trimmed by 1 base and 2 bases, with 9 bases remaining between them. DNA of the CDR3: TGTGCCAGCAGCTTAGAGGACAGAGCCTACAATGAGCAGTTCTTC. The encoded protein is CASSLEDRAYNEQFF. Drawing the rest from reference TRBV13 and TRBJ2-1, the complete variable domain is AAGVIQSPRHLIKEKRETATLKCYPIPRHDTVYWYQQGPGQDPQFLISFYEKMQSDKGSIPDRFSAQQFSDYHSELNMSSLELGDSALYFCASSLEDRAYNEQFFGPGTRLTVL.

V gene TRBV4-1 combines with J gene TRBJ2-5; 8 nucleotides agree with TRBD2. The J call is doubtful: the DNA matches TRBJ2-7 better. Germline CDR1 reads MGHRA; CDR2 reads YSYEKL. This CDR3 contains 15 residues. CDR3 sequence: CASSQGSSGFYEQYF. As DNA, the CDR3 is TGCGCCAGCAGCCAAGGTTCTAGCGGGTTCTACGAGCAGTACTTC.

This rearrangement joins TRBV10-3 to TRBJ2-2, with 9 positions matching TRBD2. The ends lost 11 bases at V and 5 bases at J; junction bases unmatched: 12. CDR1 and CDR2 (germline): ENHRY, SYGVKD. The CDR3 sequence is 15 residues long. The CDR3 DNA sequence: TGTGCCGCCTCATGGCGGGAGGGCCTTACCGGGGAGCTGTTTTTT. Protein sequence: CAASWREGLTGELFF.

This sequence joins TRBV6-4 and TRBJ2-3, with 11 bases fitting TRBD2. Germline V gene sequence: CDR1 MRHNA, CDR2 SNTAGT. The junction had 0 bases not matched to a gene; V was cut back by 3 bases and J by 4 bases. CDR3 length: 14 amino acids. CDR3 coding DNA: TGTGCCAGCAGTGAACTAGCGGGAGCAGATACGCAGTATTTT. It codes for CASSELAGADTQYF.

The V gene is TRBV27, the J gene TRBJ2-1; D is perhaps TRBD2 (6 bases). The CDR3 extends over 13 amino acids. Germline CDR1 is MNHEY and CDR2 is SMNVEV (reference sequence). V dropped 0 bases and J dropped 7 bases, with 7 bases sitting between them. The CDR3 DNA sequence: TGTGCCAGCAGTTTATCGGGGGGTAATGAGCAGTTCTTC. It encodes CASSLSGGNEQFF.

The V and J genes are TRBV5-8 and TRBJ2-7; 7 nucleotides match TRBD2. V shed 6 bases and J 2 bases; nucleotides not matched to a gene: 8. The CDR3 contains 14 residues. From germline, CDR1 is SGHTS and CDR2 YDEGEE. In DNA, the CDR3 is TGTGCCAGCACCCTCGGCGGGAGCGCCTACGAGCAGTACTTC. This translates into CASTLGGSAYEQYF.

V is TRBV19 and J is TRBJ1-5; TRBD1 matches at 7 bases. V shed 4 bases, J shed 4 bases, and the junction held 10 bases outside the gene matches. There are 16 residues in the CDR3. Germline CDR1 and CDR2: LNHDA and SQIVND (reference sequence). CDR3 region: CASSKNRDSPNQPQHF. CDR3 DNA sequence: TGTGCCAGTAGTAAGAACCGGGACAGCCCTAATCAGCCCCAGCATTTT.